The 30 T cell receptor beta chains given below trace back to one sample, sequenced in a study of glioma-infiltrating T cells after dendritic cell vaccination. This sample's time point: after dendritic cell vaccination, including at tumor progression/relapse. TCRdb's table, derived via immunoSEQ multiplex PCR, lists solely in-frame clones and lacks some. The sample consists of 90,000 to 140,000 clones, 90% of them appearing once. This specimen was blood, taken after dendritic cell vaccination. The receptors come from a human donor with glioblastoma.

The chain recombines TRBV6-5 with TRBJ2-7, with D unclear. Looked up from germline, CDR1 is MNHEY and CDR2 is SVGAGI. Between the trimmed V and J ends, which lost 6 bases and 2 bases, there was a span of 14 bases. The CDR3 sequence is 14 residues long. In DNA, the CDR3 is TGTGCCAGCAGCTACAGTCGCGGCCCCTACGAGCAGTACTTC. Its protein is CASSYSRGPYEQYF.

This chain uses TRBV18 with TRBJ1-1, with a weak D call TRBD1 (5 bases). The V and J ends lost 2 bases and 3 bases respectively, with 13 bases between them. The germline V gene has CDR1 KGHSH and CDR2 LQKENI. The CDR3 length is 15 residues. CDR3 sequence reads: CASSPDEGVYTEAFF. The CDR3, as DNA: TGTGCCAGCTCACCAGATGAAGGGGTCTACACTGAAGCTTTCTTT.

This clone was detected a few times. The chain carries TRBV15 and TRBJ1-2; 7 bases align to TRBD1. J was trimmed by 2 bases and V by 3 bases; bases with no gene match: 3. The CDR3 extends over 14 amino acids. Germline loops: CDR1 LNHNV, CDR2 YYDKDF (reference sequence). As DNA, the CDR3 is TGTGCCACCAGCAGGGGGGACAGCAACTATGGCTACACCTTC. It is translated as CATSRGDSNYGYTF.

CDR3 amino acids: CAISPGQSSPGELFF. CDR3 in DNA: TGTGCCATCAGTCCGGGACAGTCTAGCCCCGGGGAGCTGTTTTTT. The gene calls are TRBV10-3 and TRBJ2-2, with TRBD1 matching 7 bases. The germline gives CDR1 ENHRY, CDR2 SYGVKD. After removal of 5 bases from V and 6 bases from J, the junction contained 9 bases not matched to a gene. The CDR3 is made up of 15 amino acids.

The CDR3 DNA reads TGTGCCAGCAGCTTGTGGGGCAACGAGCAGTACTTC. Translated: CASSLWGNEQYF. The rearrangement uses TRBV5-4 and TRBJ2-7; tentatively, D is TRBD1 (5 bases). The germline gives CDR1 SGHNT, CDR2 YYREEE (reference sequence). This CDR3 comprises 12 residues. The V end was cut by 1 base, the J end by 5 bases, with 7 bases between.

The chain has TRBV20-1 and TRBJ2-5; no clear D gene. The CDR3 contains 11 residues. From germline, CDR1 is DFQATT and CDR2 SNEGSKA (reference sequence). V shed 4 bases and J shed 1 base, with 4 bases lying between them. The CDR3 sequence is CSANSQETQYF. The CDR3 DNA follows: TGCAGTGCTAACAGCCAAGAGACCCAGTACTTC.

The J gene is TRBJ1-2, the V gene TRBV27; no firm D call. Germline values: CDR1 MNHEY, CDR2 SMNVEV (reference sequence). The CDR3 loop spans 14 amino acids. The V end was cut by 0 bases, the J end by 7 bases, with 12 bases between. In nucleotides, the CDR3 is TGTGCCAGCAGTTTATCTTCCGGGTTGGGTGGCTACACCTTC. Protein sequence: CASSLSSGLGGYTF.

This clone appeared a few times. V and J are TRBV19 and TRBJ2-1, with 8 bases that match TRBD2. The germline CDR1 and CDR2 sequences are LNHDA and SQIVND (reference sequence). This CDR3 spans 17 amino acids. With 5 bases clipped from V and 1 base from J, the junction kept 10 bases outside the gene matches. The CDR3 nucleotides read TGTGCCAGTAGTGCCTCTTCAAGCGGGGGTTCCTACAATGAGCAGTTCTTC. Residues: CASSASSSGGSYNEQFF.

The genes are TRBV29-1 and TRBJ2-7; D gene uncertain. The CDR3 runs 12 residues. With 6 bases removed from V and 0 bases from J, the gap between germline ends came to 9 bases. The germline CDR1 and CDR2 sequences are SQVTM and ANQGSEA. This CDR3 is CSVQGGSYEQYF. In DNA form, the CDR3 reads TGCAGCGTCCAAGGCGGCTCCTACGAGCAGTACTTC.

The table lists this clone with a count of one. V and J are TRBV6-1 and TRBJ2-7; weak D call: TRBD2 (6 bases). Germline lookup yields CDR1 MNHNS and CDR2 SASEGT. The CDR3 sequence is 13 residues long. Trimming took off 6 bases at V and 7 bases at J, with 16 bases between the two ends. The CDR3 loop reads CASSQSGVGEQYF. CDR3 DNA: TGTGCCAGCAGCCAATCGGGAGTGGGAGAGCAGTACTTC.

This rearrangement joins TRBV6-5 to TRBJ2-5; no clear D. The CDR3 covers 15 residues. CDR1 is MNHEY and CDR2 is SVGAGI in the germline V gene. The V gene lost 0 bases and the J gene lost 9 bases, with 17 bases spanning the gap. CDR3 sequence: CASSYSKESIVAQYF. The DNA of the CDR3 is TGTGCCAGCAGTTACTCGAAGGAGAGTATAGTGGCCCAGTACTTC.

CDR3: CSVDMVDTIYF. The CDR3 region has the DNA TGCAGCGTTGATATGGTAGACACCATATATTTT. This rearrangement joins TRBV29-1 to TRBJ1-3; D remains unclear. The CDR3 consists of 11 residues. Trimming stripped 3 bases from V and 8 bases from J, with 8 bases between. Germline values: CDR1 SQVTM, CDR2 ANQGSEA. Full variable domain (outside the CDR3, taken from reference TRBV29-1 and TRBJ1-3): SAVISQKPSRDICQRGTSLTIQCQVDSQVTMMFWYRQQPGQSLTLIATANQGSEATYESGFVIDKFPISRPNLTFSTLTVSNMSPEDSSIYLCSVDMVDTIYFGEGSWLTVV.

The chain employs TRBV7-2 and TRBJ1-3, with TRBD1 identical over 12 bases. The CDR3 sequence is 17 residues long. CDR1 SGHTA and CDR2 FQGNSA come from the germline V gene. J was trimmed by 7 bases and V by 5 bases; bases with no gene match: 12. In DNA, the CDR3 is TGTGCCAGCAGCATAACACCAGGGACAGGGGGCGGGAACACCATATATTTT. Translation: CASSITPGTGGGNTIYF.

This clone has just one count. J is TRBJ1-5 and V is TRBV5-1; TRBD1 matches 8 bases. CDR1 and CDR2 from the germline V gene are SGHRS and YFSETQ. The CDR3 has 15 residues. V lost 4 bases, J lost 4 bases, and 7 bases stayed unmatched. The CDR3 loop is CASSLGQGRNQPQHF. In DNA form, the CDR3 reads TGCGCCAGCAGCCTCGGACAGGGCCGGAATCAGCCCCAGCATTTT.

For this clone: An end of the junction does not agree with germline; a read error may underlie this. Other DNA variants within this sample encode the same CDR3. This chain uses TRBV19 with TRBJ2-1; a possible D gene is TRBD1 (5 bases). Germline V gene lookup returns CDR1 LNHDA and CDR2 SQIVND (reference sequence). CDR3 size: 12 residues. In DNA form, the CDR3 reads TGTGCCAGTAGTAGACAGTCCAATGAACAGTTCTTC. Its protein is CASSRQSNEQFF.

CDR3 sequence: CASSTGGATNEKLFF. The CDR3 coding sequence is TGTGCCAGCAGTACAGGGGGGGCAACTAATGAAAAACTGTTTTTT. This sequence joins TRBV6-6 and TRBJ1-4, with 8 nucleotides matching TRBD1. The CDR3 is made up of 15 amino acids. V lost 5 bases and J lost 0; bases outside the gene matches: 2. Germline CDR1 reads MNHNY; CDR2 reads SVGAGI (reference sequence).

The chain links TRBV2 to TRBJ1-3; D might be TRBD1 (5 bases). This CDR3 contains 14 residues. Germline lookup yields CDR1 SNHLY and CDR2 FYNNEI. Between the trimmed V and J ends, which lost 7 bases and 3 bases, there was a span of 13 bases. The CDR3 sequence is CASTLTAYGNTIYF. The CDR3 DNA sequence: TGTGCCAGCACCCTGACAGCTTATGGAAACACCATATATTTT.

The sample holds a few counts of this clone. The J gene is TRBJ2-2, the V gene TRBV28; D may be TRBD1 (5 bases). V was clipped by 5 bases and J by 1 base, with 8 bases between them. In germline, CDR1 is MDHEN, CDR2 SYDVKM. The CDR3 runs to 14 residues. CDR3 nucleotides: TGTGCCAGCAGTACCACAGGGAACACCGGGGAGCTGTTTTTT. Its protein is CASSTTGNTGELFF.

V gene TRBV6-5 combines with J gene TRBJ1-2; D perhaps matches TRBD1 (5 bases). The CDR3 spans 13 residues. Germline V gene lookup returns CDR1 MNHEY and CDR2 SVGAGI. The V and J ends lost 3 bases and 1 base respectively, with 6 bases between them. DNA of the CDR3: TGTGCCAGCAGTTATGACAGTAACTATGGCTACACCTTC. The encoded protein is CASSYDSNYGYTF.

The rearrangement uses TRBV10-3 and TRBJ1-4; possibly TRBD1 for D (5 bases). V dropped 3 bases and J dropped 5 bases, with 13 bases sitting between them. Germline V gene sequence: CDR1 ENHRY, CDR2 SYGVKD. The CDR3 is 15 residues long. The DNA of the CDR3 is TGTGCCATCAGTGAAGGGAGGGGTGGAAATGAAAAACTGTTTTTT. As protein: CAISEGRGGNEKLFF.

CDR3 sequence reads: CASTSVASGGNTIYF. In DNA, the CDR3 is TGTGCCAGTACGTCTGTAGCCTCGGGTGGAAACACCATATATTTT. The chain combines TRBV19 with TRBJ1-3; D unresolved. Looked up from germline, CDR1 is LNHDA and CDR2 is SQIVND (reference sequence). The ends were cut back, 7 bases at V and 3 bases at J, with 16 bases in the middle. The CDR3 spans 15 residues.

The rearrangement joins TRBV5-6 to TRBJ2-1; 7 bases are shared with TRBD1. The V gene's germline CDR1 is SGHDT and CDR2 YYEEEE. The CDR3 spans 16 residues. Trimming at V came to 3 bases and at J to 1 base, leaving 7 bases not matched to a gene. CDR3 residues: CASSSYRGESYNEQFF. As DNA, the CDR3 is TGTGCCAGCAGCTCCTACAGGGGAGAGTCCTACAATGAGCAGTTCTTC.

V and J are TRBV9 and TRBJ1-1; 8 bases align to TRBD1. The trim removed 3 bases at V and 5 bases at J, leaving 9 bases unmatched. The germline V gene encodes CDR1 SGDLS and CDR2 YYNGEE. This CDR3 has 15 residues. The CDR3, as DNA: TGTGCCAGCAGCGCCGACCGGACAGGGATGACTGAAGCTTTCTTT. Amino acid sequence: CASSADRTGMTEAFF.

The chain joins TRBV25-1 to TRBJ1-2; the match to TRBD1 covers 7 bases. This CDR3 is built from 17 residues. The germline V gene encodes CDR1 MGHDK and CDR2 SYGVNS. V lost 6 bases and J lost 6; bases outside the gene matches: 19. CDR3 coding DNA: TGTGCCAGCAGGAAAGGGGGCGGGGGGAATCGATTGAATGGCTACACCTTC. The encoded protein is CASRKGGGGNRLNGYTF.

This sequence joins TRBV2 and TRBJ2-5, with D possibly being TRBD2 (7 bases). The V gene lost 2 bases and the J gene lost 2 bases, with 21 bases spanning the gap. CDR1 and CDR2 (germline): SNHLY, FYNNEI. CDR3 length equals 18 residues. CDR3 region: CASSESSGIGGPQETQYF. DNA for the CDR3: TGTGCCAGCAGTGAAAGTTCGGGGATCGGGGGGCCTCAAGAGACCCAGTACTTC.

The chain employs TRBV6-6 and TRBJ1-3; D gene ambiguous. The CDR3 loop spans 15 amino acids. V lost 2 bases and J 0 bases, leaving 8 bases between the germline ends. Germline V CDR1 and CDR2: MNHNY, SVGAGI (reference sequence). This CDR3 is CASSYTGSSGNTIYF. CDR3 in DNA: TGTGCCAGCAGTTACACCGGTAGCTCTGGAAACACCATATATTTT.

This chain links TRBV27 with TRBJ1-5; D is possibly TRBD1 (5 bases). CDR1 and CDR2 from the germline V gene are MNHEY and SMNVEV (reference sequence). V was cut by 5 bases and J by 3 bases, with 23 bases left in between. This CDR3 is 18 amino acids long. This chain's CDR3 is CASSPRGRGNSYNQPQHF. The CDR3 region has the DNA TGTGCCAGCAGTCCCCGGGGCCGGGGGAATTCGTACAATCAGCCCCAGCATTTT.

The chain is built from TRBV7-2 and TRBJ1-2; D gene ambiguous. This CDR3 region has 13 residues. From germline, CDR1 is SGHTA and CDR2 FQGNSA. V was trimmed by 5 bases and J by 5 bases, leaving 12 bases between them. In nucleotides, the CDR3 is TGTGCCAGCAGCCAAGTCCGGGAATATGGCTACACCTTC. It is translated as CASSQVREYGYTF.

The V call is TRBV10-1, the J call TRBJ1-2; TRBD1 matches 7 bases. This CDR3 spans 14 amino acids. Germline V lookup: CDR1 WNHNN, CDR2 SYGVQD (reference sequence). V gave up 6 bases and J gave up 7 bases; unmatched junction bases: 11. The CDR3 spells CASRLTGPFVGYTF. Written as DNA, the CDR3 is TGCGCCAGCAGGTTGACAGGGCCTTTCGTTGGCTACACCTTC.

V and J are TRBV27 and TRBJ1-1, with 11 bases aligning to TRBD1. This CDR3 spans 16 amino acids. Per the germline V gene, CDR1 is MNHEY and CDR2 is SMNVEV (reference sequence). The junction had 12 bases not matched to a gene; V was cut back by 6 bases and J by 6 bases. The CDR3 DNA is TGTGCCAGCAGGAGGCCTATGGACAGGGGGCACTCTGAAGCTTTCTTT. Residues: CASRRPMDRGHSEAFF.